The present entry profiles one TCR beta chain with its context. Its antigen is as yet unknown. This specimen belongs to a study of monozygotic twins with inflammatory bowel disease. Whole-study findings and limits: No difference was seen in repertoire similarity between concordant and discordant twins, possibly from limited power. The authors could not tell different T cell subtypes apart.

Template switching was used to attach UMIs, which incorporated a 6-nucleotide sample barcode. TCRalpha and TCRbeta cDNA went through two nested PCRs of roughly 15 and 9 cycles. No DNA is given; TCRdb re-called the 5' RACE reads and lists each CDR3 protein once. This sample carries around 450,000 distinct CDR3 sequences, with about 2.4% going to the ten biggest clones. There are 16 residues in the CDR3. The germline gives CDR1 MNHEY, CDR2 SVGAGI. The sequence came from a human donor with ulcerative colitis or Crohn's disease, or a healthy co-twin of an affected twin (not recorded which). Material for sequencing was blood. The chain is built from TRBV6-5 and TRBJ2-1; TCRdb proposes TRBD1, but this gene call is untestable without DNA. The CDR3 here is CASSYSGDSSYNEQFF.